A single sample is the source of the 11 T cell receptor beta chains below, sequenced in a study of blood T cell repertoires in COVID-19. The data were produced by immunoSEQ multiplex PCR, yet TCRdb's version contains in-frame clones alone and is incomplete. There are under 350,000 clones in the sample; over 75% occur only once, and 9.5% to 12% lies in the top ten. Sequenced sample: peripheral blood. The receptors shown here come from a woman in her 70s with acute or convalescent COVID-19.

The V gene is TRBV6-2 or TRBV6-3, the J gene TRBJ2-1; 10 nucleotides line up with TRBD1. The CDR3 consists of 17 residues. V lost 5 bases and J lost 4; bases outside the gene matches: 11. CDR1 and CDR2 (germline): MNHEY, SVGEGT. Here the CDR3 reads CASSEGQGSFTYNEQFF. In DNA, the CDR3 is TGTGCCAGCAGTGAGGGACAGGGGAGTTTTACTTACAATGAGCAGTTCTTC.

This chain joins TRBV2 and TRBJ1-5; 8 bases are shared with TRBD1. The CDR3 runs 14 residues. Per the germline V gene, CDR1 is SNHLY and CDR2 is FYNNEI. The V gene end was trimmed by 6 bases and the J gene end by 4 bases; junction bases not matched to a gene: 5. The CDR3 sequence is CASRGQAFNQPQHF. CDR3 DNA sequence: TGTGCCAGCAGGGGACAGGCCTTTAATCAGCCCCAGCATTTT.

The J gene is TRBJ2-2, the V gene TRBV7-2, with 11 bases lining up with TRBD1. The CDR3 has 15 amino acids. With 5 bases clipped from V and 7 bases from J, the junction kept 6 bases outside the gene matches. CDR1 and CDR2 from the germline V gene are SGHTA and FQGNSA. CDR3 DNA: TGTGCCAGCAGCACCGGACAGGGGGCGGGCGGGGAGCTGTTTTTT. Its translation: CASSTGQGAGGELFF.

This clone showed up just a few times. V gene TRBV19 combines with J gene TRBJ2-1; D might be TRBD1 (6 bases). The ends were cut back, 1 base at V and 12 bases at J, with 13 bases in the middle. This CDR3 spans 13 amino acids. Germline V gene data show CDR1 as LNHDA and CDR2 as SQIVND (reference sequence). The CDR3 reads CASSIGSGQRQFF. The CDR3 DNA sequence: TGTGCCAGTAGTATAGGGTCTGGACAGAGGCAGTTCTTC. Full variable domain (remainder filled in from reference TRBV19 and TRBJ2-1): DGGITQSPKYLFRKEGQNVTLSCEQNLNHDAMYWYRQDPGQGLRLIYYSQIVNDFQKGDIAEGYSVSREKKESFPLTVTSAQKNPTAFYLCASSIGSGQRQFFGPGTRLTVL.

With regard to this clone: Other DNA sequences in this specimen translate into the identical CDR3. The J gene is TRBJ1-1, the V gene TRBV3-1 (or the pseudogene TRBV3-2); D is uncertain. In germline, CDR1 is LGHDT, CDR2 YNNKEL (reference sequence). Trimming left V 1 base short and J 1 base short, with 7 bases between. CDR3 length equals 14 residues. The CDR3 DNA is TGTGCCAGCAGCCAAGCCGGGAGGAACACTGAAGCTTTCTTT. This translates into CASSQAGRNTEAFF.

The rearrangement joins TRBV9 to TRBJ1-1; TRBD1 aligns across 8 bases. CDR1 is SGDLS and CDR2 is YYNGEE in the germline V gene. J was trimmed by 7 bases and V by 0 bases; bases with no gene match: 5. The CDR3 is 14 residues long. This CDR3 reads CASSVVAGGGEAFF. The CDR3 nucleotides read TGTGCCAGCAGCGTAGTGGCAGGGGGCGGTGAAGCTTTCTTT. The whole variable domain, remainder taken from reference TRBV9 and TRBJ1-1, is DSGVTQTPKHLITATGQRVTLRCSPRSGDLSVYWYQQSLDQGLQFLIQYYNGEERAKGNILERFSAQQFPDLHSELNLSSLELGDSALYFCASSVVAGGGEAFFGQGTRLTVV.

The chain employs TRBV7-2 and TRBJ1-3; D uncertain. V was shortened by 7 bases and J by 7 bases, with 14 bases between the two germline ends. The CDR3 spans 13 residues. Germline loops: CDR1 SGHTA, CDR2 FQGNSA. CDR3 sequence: CASKYISRNTIYF. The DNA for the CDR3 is TGTGCCAGCAAATATATATCCCGGAACACCATATATTTT.

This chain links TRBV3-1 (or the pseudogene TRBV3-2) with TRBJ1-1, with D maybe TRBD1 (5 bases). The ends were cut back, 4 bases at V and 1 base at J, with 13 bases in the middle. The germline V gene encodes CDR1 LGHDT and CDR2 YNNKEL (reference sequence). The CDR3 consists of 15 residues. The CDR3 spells CASSLWGDGNTEAFF. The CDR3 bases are TGTGCCAGCAGCCTTTGGGGGGACGGGAACACTGAAGCTTTCTTT.

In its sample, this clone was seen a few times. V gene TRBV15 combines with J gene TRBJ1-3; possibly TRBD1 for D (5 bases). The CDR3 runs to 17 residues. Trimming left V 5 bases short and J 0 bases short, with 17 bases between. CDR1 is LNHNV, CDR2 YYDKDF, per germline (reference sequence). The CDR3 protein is CATSRGTSKSSGNTIYF. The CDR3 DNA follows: TGTGCCACCAGCCGTGGGACTTCTAAGAGCTCTGGAAACACCATATATTTT.

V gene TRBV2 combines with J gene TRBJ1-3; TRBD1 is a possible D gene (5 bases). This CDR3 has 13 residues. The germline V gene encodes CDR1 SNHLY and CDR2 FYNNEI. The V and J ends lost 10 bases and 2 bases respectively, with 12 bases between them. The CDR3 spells CATAQGTGNTIYF. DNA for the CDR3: TGTGCCACAGCCCAGGGAACTGGAAACACCATATATTTT. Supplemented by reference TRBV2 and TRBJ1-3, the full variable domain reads EPEVTQTPSHQVTQMGQEVILRCVPISNHLYFYWYRQILGQKVEFLVSFYNNEISEKSEIFDDQFSVERPDGSNFTLKIRSTKLEDSAMYFCATAQGTGNTIYFGEGSWLTVV.

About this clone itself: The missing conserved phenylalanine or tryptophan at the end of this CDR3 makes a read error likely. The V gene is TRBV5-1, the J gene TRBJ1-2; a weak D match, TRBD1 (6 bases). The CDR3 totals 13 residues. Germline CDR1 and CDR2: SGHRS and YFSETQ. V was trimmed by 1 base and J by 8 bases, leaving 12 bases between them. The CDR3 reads CASSLMGAQGYTL. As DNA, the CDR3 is TGCGCCAGCAGCTTGATGGGGGCGCAAGGCTACACCCTC.